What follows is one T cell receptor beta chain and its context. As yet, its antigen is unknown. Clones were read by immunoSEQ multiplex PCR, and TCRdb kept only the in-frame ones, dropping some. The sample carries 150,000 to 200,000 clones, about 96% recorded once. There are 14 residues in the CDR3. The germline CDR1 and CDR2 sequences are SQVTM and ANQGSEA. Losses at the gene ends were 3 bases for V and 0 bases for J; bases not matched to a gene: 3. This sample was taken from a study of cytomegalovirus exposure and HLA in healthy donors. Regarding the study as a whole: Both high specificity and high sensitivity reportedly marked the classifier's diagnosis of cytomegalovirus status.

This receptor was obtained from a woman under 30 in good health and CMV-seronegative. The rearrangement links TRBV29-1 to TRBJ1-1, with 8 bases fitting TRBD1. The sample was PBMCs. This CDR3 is CSVDMTGVNTEAFF. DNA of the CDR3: TGCAGCGTTGACATGACAGGGGTGAACACTGAAGCTTTCTTT. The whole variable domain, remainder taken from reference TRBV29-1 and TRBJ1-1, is SAVISQKPSRDICQRGTSLTIQCQVDSQVTMMFWYRQQPGQSLTLIATANQGSEATYESGFVIDKFPISRPNLTFSTLTVSNMSPEDSSIYLCSVDMTGVNTEAFFGQGTRLTVV.